These 10 T cell receptor beta chains were all obtained from the same sample, sequenced in a study of preoperative IRX-2 immunotherapy in early breast cancer. The protocol was immunoSEQ multiplex PCR, while the TCRdb copy is restricted to in-frame clones and leaves out a portion. The data hold over 35,000 clones, with about 95% observed a single time. Stated treatment: preoperative locoregional IRX-2 cytokine immunotherapy. This specimen was tumor tissue, taken after IRX-2 immunotherapy. The receptors derive from a human donor with breast cancer.

The rearrangement joins TRBV28 to TRBJ2-3, with D possibly being TRBD2 (6 bases). The CDR3 runs 15 residues. Germline loops: CDR1 MDHEN, CDR2 SYDVKM. Between the trimmed V and J ends, which lost 3 bases and 4 bases, there was a span of 14 bases. The CDR3 nucleotides read TGTGCCAGCAGTTTCCCGGGAGATCCCGCAGATACGCAGTATTTT. Translation: CASSFPGDPADTQYF.

This rearrangement joins TRBV7-9 to TRBJ1-2; 11 nucleotides line up with TRBD1. The CDR3 has 16 residues. V shed 8 bases and J 4 bases; nucleotides not matched to a gene: 12. Germline V lookup: CDR1 SEHNR, CDR2 FQNEAQ (reference sequence). The CDR3 DNA reads as TGTGCCAGCTCCGGAACCGGGACAGGGGGTTTCTATGGCTACACCTTC. Translating gives CASSGTGTGGFYGYTF.

V usage is TRBV7-2 and J usage is TRBJ1-5; D is unclear. V was pared by 2 bases and J by 5 bases, with 19 bases between. The CDR3 is made up of 17 amino acids. Per the germline V gene, CDR1 is SGHTA and CDR2 is FQGNSA. As DNA, the CDR3 is TGTGCCAGCAGCTTATTCGGACCCCCCCTTATAGATCAGCCCCAGCATTTT. It encodes CASSLFGPPLIDQPQHF.

This chain uses TRBV5-4 with TRBJ2-1, with unresolved D. The CDR3 sequence is 14 residues long. CDR1 is SGHNT and CDR2 is YYREEE in the germline V gene (reference sequence). Deletions cut 5 bases from V and 0 bases from J, with 9 bases between. CDR3: CASRSSLSYNEQFF. Written as DNA, the CDR3 is TGTGCCAGCAGATCGAGCCTCTCCTACAATGAGCAGTTCTTC. Looking up the rest from reference TRBV5-4 and TRBJ2-1 gives the full variable domain: ETGVTQSPTHLIKTRGQQVTLRCSSQSGHNTVSWYQQALGQGPQFIFQYYREEENGRGNFPPRFSGLQFPNYSSELNVNALELDDSALYLCASRSSLSYNEQFFGPGTRLTVL.

The J gene is TRBJ2-1, the V gene TRBV9; tentative D call: TRBD2 (5 bases). Germline-derived CDR1 and CDR2 are SGDLS and YYNGEE. CDR3 length equals 15 residues. V lost 5 bases, J lost 9 bases, and 21 bases lay in between. CDR3 coding DNA: TGTGCCAGCAGTCCTACGAGGGTTGAGTTAGGTGAGCAGTTCTTC. Translating it yields CASSPTRVELGEQFF. The whole variable domain, remainder taken from reference TRBV9 and TRBJ2-1, is DSGVTQTPKHLITATGQRVTLRCSPRSGDLSVYWYQQSLDQGLQFLIQYYNGEERAKGNILERFSAQQFPDLHSELNLSSLELGDSALYFCASSPTRVELGEQFFGPGTRLTVL.

This chain joins TRBV6-5 and TRBJ2-7; D unresolved. Per the germline V gene, CDR1 is MNHEY and CDR2 is SVGAGI. V gave up 6 bases and J gave up 8 bases, with 14 bases separating them. The CDR3 extends over 12 amino acids. For the CDR3, the DNA is TGTGCCAGCAGCACCCCTAACGGTCAGCAGTACTTC. Protein sequence: CASSTPNGQQYF.

This clone was counted only a few times. V and J are TRBV5-5 and TRBJ1-2, with a weak D call TRBD1 (5 bases). Germline V gene lookup returns CDR1 SGHKS and CDR2 YYEKEE (reference sequence). This CDR3 contains 13 residues. V was cut by 4 bases and J by 5 bases, with 12 bases left in between. DNA of the CDR3: TGTGCCAGCAGCAGTCCAGGGAGATATGGCTACACCTTC. It yields the protein CASSSPGRYGYTF.

This chain links TRBV28 with TRBJ1-2, with D hard to call. The CDR3 contains 13 residues. CDR1 and CDR2 from the germline V gene are MDHEN and SYDVKM. Trimming cost V 1 base and J 2 bases, with 5 bases left between them. The CDR3 loop reads CASSLYRNYGYTF. Written as DNA, the CDR3 is TGTGCCAGCAGTTTATACAGAAACTATGGCTACACCTTC.

The chain carries TRBV29-1 and TRBJ2-5; a possible D gene is TRBD1 (5 bases). The ends were cut back, 4 bases at V and 4 bases at J, with 10 bases in the middle. The CDR3 is 12 residues long. CDR1 SQVTM and CDR2 ANQGSEA come from the germline V gene. In nucleotides, the CDR3 is TGCAGCGTTGCGACAGTCGGAGAGACCCAGTACTTC. Its protein is CSVATVGETQYF.

This chain links TRBV7-9 with TRBJ2-1; 7 nucleotides align to TRBD2. The trim removed 2 bases at V and 15 bases at J, leaving 7 bases unmatched. This CDR3 contains 12 residues. Germline loops: CDR1 SEHNR, CDR2 FQNEAQ (reference sequence). The CDR3 spells CASSLWERGSFF. The CDR3 DNA sequence: TGTGCCAGCAGCTTATGGGAGCGGGGTTCGTTCTTC.